This T cell receptor beta chain was documented in a study of CD8+CD57+ T cells in acquired aplastic anemia. CDR3 size: 14 residues. Germline V gene sequence: CDR1 ENHRY, CDR2 SYGVKD. Trimming stripped 4 bases from V and 4 bases from J, with 13 bases between. Using genomic DNA as the template, TCR beta VDJ and CDR3 profiling was carried out. TCRdb passed the reads through MiXCR, listing each CDR3 protein once. The data contain 150,000 to 200,000 distinct CDR3 sequences, around 40% of them singletons. Sequencing was carried out using sorted CD4+, CD8+, or CD8+CD57+ T cells (not recorded which) from PBMCs. The TCR sequence derives from a human donor in good health. The chain uses TRBV10-3 and TRBJ1-2; D not resolved. The CDR3 sequence: CAISASSELYGYTF. In nucleotides, the CDR3 is TGTGCCATCAGTGCCAGCTCGGAACTCTATGGCTACACCTTC.